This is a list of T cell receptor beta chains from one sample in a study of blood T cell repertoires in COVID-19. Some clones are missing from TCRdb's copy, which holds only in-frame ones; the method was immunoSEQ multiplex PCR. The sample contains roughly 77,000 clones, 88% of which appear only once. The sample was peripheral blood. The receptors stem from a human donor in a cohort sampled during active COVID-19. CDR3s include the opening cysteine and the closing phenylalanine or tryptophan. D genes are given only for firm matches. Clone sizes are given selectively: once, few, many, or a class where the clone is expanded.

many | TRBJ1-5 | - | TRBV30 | TGTGCCTGGAGTGTCCATCGCGATCAGCCCCAGCATTTT | CAWSVHRDQPQHF
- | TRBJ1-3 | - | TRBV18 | TGTGCCAGCTCACAACAGCAGGGAAACACCATATATTTT | CASSQQQGNTIYF
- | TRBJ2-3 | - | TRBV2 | TGTGCCAGCGTTAGGGGCGCAGAGAGCACAGATACGCAGTATTTT | CASVRGAESTDTQYF
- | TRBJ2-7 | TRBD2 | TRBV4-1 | TGCGCCAGCAGCCGATGGACTAGCGCGCGTACCTACGAGCAGTACTTC | CASSRWTSARTYEQYF
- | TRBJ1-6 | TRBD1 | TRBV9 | TGTGCCAGCAGCGTAGCGAAGGGGGCAAGTTCACCCCTCCACTTT | CASSVAKGASSPLHF
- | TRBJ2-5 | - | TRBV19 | TGTGCCAGTAGTATTAGGGGGAGGGAGCCCCAAGAGACCCAGTACTTC | CASSIRGREPQETQYF
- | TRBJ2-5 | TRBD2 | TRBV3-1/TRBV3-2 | TGTGCCAGCAGCCATAGCGGGGGGGCAGAGACCCAGTACTTC | CASSHSGGAETQYF
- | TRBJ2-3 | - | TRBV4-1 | TGCGCCAGCAGCCAAGAGGGTGTGCCAGGGTCCACAGATACGCAGTATTTT | CASSQEGVPGSTDTQYF
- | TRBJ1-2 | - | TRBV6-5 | TGTGCCAGCGGCCGTAACTATGGCTACACCTTC | CASGRNYGYTF
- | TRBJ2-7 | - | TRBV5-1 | TGCGCCAGCAGCTCAGGCAGCTCCTACGAGCAGTACTTC | CASSSGSSYEQYF
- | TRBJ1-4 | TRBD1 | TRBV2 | TGTGCCAGTGCGACAGGGGGAAGCGAAAAACTGTTTTTT | CASATGGSEKLFF
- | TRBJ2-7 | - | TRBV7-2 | TGTGCCAGCAGCGCCAGAATCTCCTACGAGCAGTACTTC | CASSARISYEQYF
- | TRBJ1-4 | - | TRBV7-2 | TGTGCCAGCAGCTCCGGACTGGTGAATGAAAAACTGTTTTTT | CASSSGLVNEKLFF
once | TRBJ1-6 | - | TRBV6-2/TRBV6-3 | TGTGCCAGCAGTTTACAGTCAATACCCCTCCACTTT | CASSLQSIPLHF
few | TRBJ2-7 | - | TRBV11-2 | TGTGCCAGCAGCCTTAGCGGCGCCTACGAGCAGTACTTC | CASSLSGAYEQYF
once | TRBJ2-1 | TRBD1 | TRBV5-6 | TGTGCCAGCAGCCAAGCGGGACAGGGGGCGAATGAGCAGTTCTTC | CASSQAGQGANEQFF
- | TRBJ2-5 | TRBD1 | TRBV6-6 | TGTGCCAGCAGTTCCAGGGACAGACAAGAGACCCAGTACTTC | CASSSRDRQETQYF
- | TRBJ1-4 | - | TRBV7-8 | TGTGCCAGCAGCTTAGAGATGGGCAACGCTAATGAAAAACTGTTTTTT | CASSLEMGNANEKLFF
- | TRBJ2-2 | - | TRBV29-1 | TGCAGCGCCCCCCCGCCGGGGACCGGGGAGCTGTTTTTT | CSAPPPGTGELFF
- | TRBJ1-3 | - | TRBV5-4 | TGTGCCAGCAGCTTGCCGCGGGCCGAGTGGGGAAACACCATATATTTT | CASSLPRAEWGNTIYF
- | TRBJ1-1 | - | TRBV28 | TGTGCCAGCAGCCGCTCAGGGGCGTATACGGTGACCACCATGAACACTGAAGCTTTCTTT | CASSRSGAYTVTTMNTEAFF
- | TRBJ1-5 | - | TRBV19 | TGTGCCAGTAGTAACCCCATGGGGGGGGCAGGTCAGCCCCAGCATTTT | CASSNPMGGAGQPQHF
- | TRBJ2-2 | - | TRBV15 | TGTGCCACCAGCGTAAGGGGTACCGGGGAGCTGTTTTTT | CATSVRGTGELFF
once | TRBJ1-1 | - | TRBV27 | TGTGCCAGCAGTTTACGAGGGATTCGGGCTGAAGCTTTCTTT | CASSLRGIRAEAFF
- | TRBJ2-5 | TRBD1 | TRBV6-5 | TGTGCCGCAGGACAGGGGTCAGCGACCCAGTACTTC | CAAGQGSATQYF
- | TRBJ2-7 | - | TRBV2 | TGTGCCACCCATTACCGGGGGACCTACGAGCAGTACTTC | CATHYRGTYEQYF
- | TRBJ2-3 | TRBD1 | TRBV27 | TGTGCCAGCAGTAGACAAACCTCCGGGACAGGGATAACAGATACGCAGTATTTT | CASSRQTSGTGITDTQYF
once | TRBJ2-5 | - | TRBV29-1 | TGCAGCGCTCGACCGGGACACTCACAAGAGACCCAGTACTTC | CSARPGHSQETQYF
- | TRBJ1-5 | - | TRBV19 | TGTGCCAGTAGTATCCTACAGGGAGGCAATCAGCCCCAGCATTTT | CASSILQGGNQPQHF
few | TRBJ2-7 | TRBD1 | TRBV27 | TGTGCCAGCAGTTTGGACAGGGGCACCTACGAGCAGTACTTC | CASSLDRGTYEQYF
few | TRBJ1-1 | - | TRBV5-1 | TGCGCCAGCAGCTTGGAAGCGTCCCCCTCCGAAGCTTTCTTT | CASSLEASPSEAFF
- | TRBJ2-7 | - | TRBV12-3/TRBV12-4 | TGTGCCAGCAGTTTAGCGCTAAATTACGAGCAGTACTTC | CASSLALNYEQYF
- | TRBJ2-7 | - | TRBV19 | TGTGCCAGTAGTAGTCTCCGGGACATCTACTCGGACCCCTACGAGCAGTACTTC | CASSSLRDIYSDPYEQYF
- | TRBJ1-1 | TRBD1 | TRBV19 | TGTGCCAGTAGTATCCCCACCTTTACCGGGACAGATGAAGCTTTCTTT | CASSIPTFTGTDEAFF
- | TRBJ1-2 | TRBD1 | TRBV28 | TGTGCCAGCAGTTTAGAAGGACAGGGGGTTGGTGGCTACACCTTC | CASSLEGQGVGGYTF
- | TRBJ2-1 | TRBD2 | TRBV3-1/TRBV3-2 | TGTGCCAGCAGACAAGCGGCTAGCGGAGTGTACAATGAGCAGTTCTTC | CASRQAASGVYNEQFF
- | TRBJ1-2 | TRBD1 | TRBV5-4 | TGTGCCAGCAGCACCGGACAGGGGTTCTATGGCTACACCTTC | CASSTGQGFYGYTF
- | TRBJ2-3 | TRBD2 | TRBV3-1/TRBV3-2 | TGTGCCAGCAGCCACAGCGGGGGCACAGATACGCAGTATTTT | CASSHSGGTDTQYF
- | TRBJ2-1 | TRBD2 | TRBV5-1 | TGCGCCAGCAGCCCCGTCAGCGGGGGGCTCCCTGTGTGGGATGAGCAGTTCTTC | CASSPVSGGLPVWDEQFF
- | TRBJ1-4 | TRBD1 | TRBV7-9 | TGTGCCAGCAGCTTACTTACAGGGGAGAAACTGTTTTTT | CASSLLTGEKLFF
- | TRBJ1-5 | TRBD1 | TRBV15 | TGTGCCACCAGCAGAGATGAGCGGGACAGGGTGGGCAATCAGCCCCAGCATTTT | CATSRDERDRVGNQPQHF
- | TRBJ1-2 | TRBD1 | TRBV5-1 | TGCGCCAGCAGCTTCGACAGGGGTTATGGCTACACCTTC | CASSFDRGYGYTF
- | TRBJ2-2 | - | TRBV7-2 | TGTGCCAGCAGCCTGGGACTTAACACCGGGGAGCTGTTTTTT | CASSLGLNTGELFF
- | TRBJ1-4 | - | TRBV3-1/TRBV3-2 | TGTGCCAGCAGCCCAATGGCGGCCACACGAGAAAAACTGTTTTTT | CASSPMAATREKLFF
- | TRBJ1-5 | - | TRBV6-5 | TGTGCCAGCAGGGGGTTATTGGGAGGTGATCAGCCCCAGCATTTT | CASRGLLGGDQPQHF
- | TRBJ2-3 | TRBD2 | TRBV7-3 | TGTGCCAGCAGCCCGCAGGGCCTAGCGGGGGAAAATGGAGATACGCAGTATTTT | CASSPQGLAGENGDTQYF
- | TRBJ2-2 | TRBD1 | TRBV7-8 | TGTGCCAGCAGCCAACCCGGGACAGGGATCCGGGAGCTGTTTTTT | CASSQPGTGIRELFF
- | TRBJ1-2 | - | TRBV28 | TGTGCCAGCAGTTTATCGGAGATAATACACCCCCTAAACTATGGCTACACCTTC | CASSLSEIIHPLNYGYTF